Here is one TCR beta chain with its context. The data belong to a study of T cell responses to AZD1222 COVID-19 vaccine. The table came from immunoSEQ multiplex PCR; TCRdb's copy has only in-frame clones and leaves some out. This sample has around 79,000 clones, with about 91% found just once. The sample consisted of peripheral blood, taken on day 0 of AZD1222 vaccination. The sequence was obtained from an adult in good health.

The CDR3 spells CAKGLQYF. CDR3 nucleotide sequence: TGCGCCAAGGGACTGCAGTACTTC. The chain links TRBV5-1 to TRBJ2-7; tentatively, D is TRBD2 (6 bases). V was trimmed by 9 bases and J by 9 bases, leaving 7 bases between them. The CDR3 sequence is 8 residues long. Germline CDR1 and CDR2: SGHRS and YFSETQ. The entire variable domain, with the rest obtained from reference TRBV5-1 and TRBJ2-7, is as follows: KAGVTQTPRYLIKTRGQQVTLSCSPISGHRSVSWYQQTPGQGLQFLFEYFSETQRNKGNFPGRFSGRQFSNSRSEMNVSTLELGDSALYLCAKGLQYFGPGTRLTVT.